This TCR beta chain was sequenced in a study of OX40 agonist ivuxolimab in advanced cancers. Study-level information: Patients were roughly 83% male with ages roughly 20 to 85, mean around 58. Therapy given before enrollment (anti-PD-1, anti-PD-L1 or anti-CTLA-4) was allowed, and over 35% had some.

Overall study results and limits: Expanded clones were, on average, more numerous among CD8+ T cells than CD4+. Nonresponders, in some cases, also had low normalized T-cell clonal expansion.

The V and J ends lost 0 bases and 10 bases, in that order; junction bases with no gene match: 6. From germline, CDR1 is MNHNS and CDR2 SASEGT. The CDR3 is 15 amino acids. Some clones are missing from TCRdb's copy, which holds only in-frame ones; the method was immunoSEQ multiplex PCR. This sample has around 79,000 clones; 88% occur once, and the top ten carry over 0.75%. Turning to this clone: Antigen: not known.

Sequenced material: CD4+ or CD8+ T cells sorted from blood, taken in a trial of the OX40 agonist ivuxolimab. V and J are TRBV6-1 and TRBJ2-1; 10 nucleotides line up with TRBD2. This receptor was obtained from an adult with an advanced solid tumor such as melanoma, head and neck, liver or kidney cancer. DNA of the CDR3: TGTGCCAGCAGTGAAGCAGTAGCGGGGGGCAAGGAGCAGTTCTTC. Its protein is CASSEAVAGGKEQFF.